This T cell receptor (beta chain) comes out of a study of human T cells and chemical hapten exposure. Background on the study: It was small differences in pooled library volume that mainly caused per-sample TCR yields to vary. Study-wide points: The study found that DPC sensitization did not change TCRs above 1 in 1000 frequency.

The V end was cut by 3 bases, the J end by 6 bases, with 13 bases between. The CDR3 sequence is 14 residues long. The study extracted total RNA from unfractionated whole blood. This clonotype was seen a handful of times. Its target is not known. Individual cDNA molecules in this library carried unique molecular identifiers. Per the authors' pipeline: Samples contained a median of about 96,000 TCRs, with a range of roughly 23,224 to 700,000. MiXCR was run by TCRdb on the 5' RACE reads, yielding one entry per CDR3 protein. TCRdb's processing, not the study's, gives the V and J calls here. The data hold approximately 110,000 distinct CDR3 sequences, with 15% to 20% observed a single time.

The chain has TRBV12-3 or TRBV12-4 and TRBJ2-3; D may be TRBD1 (5 bases). The source of this sequence is a human donor in good health. The CDR3 is CASSLLKGADTQYF. CDR3 nucleotide sequence: TGTGCCAGCAGTTTGTTAAAAGGGGCCGATACGCAGTATTTT.